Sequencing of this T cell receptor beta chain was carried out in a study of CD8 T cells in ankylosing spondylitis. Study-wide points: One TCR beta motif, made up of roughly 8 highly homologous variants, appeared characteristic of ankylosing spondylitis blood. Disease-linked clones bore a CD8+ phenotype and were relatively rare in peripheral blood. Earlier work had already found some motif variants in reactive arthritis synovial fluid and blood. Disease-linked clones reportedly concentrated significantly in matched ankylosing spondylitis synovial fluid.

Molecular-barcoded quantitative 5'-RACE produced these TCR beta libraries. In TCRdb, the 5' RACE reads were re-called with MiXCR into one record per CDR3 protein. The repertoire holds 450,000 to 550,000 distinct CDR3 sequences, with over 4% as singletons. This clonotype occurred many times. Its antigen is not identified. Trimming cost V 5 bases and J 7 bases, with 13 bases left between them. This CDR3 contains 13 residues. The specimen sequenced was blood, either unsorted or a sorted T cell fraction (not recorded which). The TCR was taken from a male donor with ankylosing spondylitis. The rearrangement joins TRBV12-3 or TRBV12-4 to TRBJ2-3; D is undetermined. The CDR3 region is CASSVTAEHTQYF. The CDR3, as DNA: TGTGCCAGCAGTGTGACGGCAGAGCATACGCAGTATTTT.